This TCR beta chain is drawn from a study of T cells in Graves' hyperthyroidism and ophthalmopathy. Worth noting for this clonotype: Its antigen is still unknown.

The germline V gene encodes CDR1 ENHRY and CDR2 SYGVKD. The V end lost 10 bases, the J end lost 0 bases, and 15 bases lay between the germline ends. This CDR3 has 14 amino acids. TCR beta CDR3 sequences were amplified from RNA transcripts. Initially, a first-round RT-PCR of the TCR CDR3 employed the HTBI primer set. One entry per CDR3 protein results from TCRdb running MiXCR on the multiplex PCR reads. Of more than 450,000 distinct CDR3 sequences listed, around 20% are singletons. The study included ophthalmopathy patients with Clinical Activity Score at least 3, NOSPECS grade at least 4 and duration under 3 months. Exclusion criteria comprised uncontrolled infection, other autoimmune disease, pregnancy or lactation. Study outcomes and limitations: Blood also carried most thyroid clonotypes expanded above 0.001. Ophthalmopathy onset followed model prediction by a median roughly 6.5 months.

Sequenced: blood. The source is a man aged 40-49 years with Graves' ophthalmopathy. The V call is TRBV10-3, the J call TRBJ1-1; D not resolved. CDR3 loop: CASSGPSMNTEAFF. The CDR3 DNA reads as TGTGCCAGCTCCGGGCCCTCCATGAACACTGAAGCTTTCTTT.